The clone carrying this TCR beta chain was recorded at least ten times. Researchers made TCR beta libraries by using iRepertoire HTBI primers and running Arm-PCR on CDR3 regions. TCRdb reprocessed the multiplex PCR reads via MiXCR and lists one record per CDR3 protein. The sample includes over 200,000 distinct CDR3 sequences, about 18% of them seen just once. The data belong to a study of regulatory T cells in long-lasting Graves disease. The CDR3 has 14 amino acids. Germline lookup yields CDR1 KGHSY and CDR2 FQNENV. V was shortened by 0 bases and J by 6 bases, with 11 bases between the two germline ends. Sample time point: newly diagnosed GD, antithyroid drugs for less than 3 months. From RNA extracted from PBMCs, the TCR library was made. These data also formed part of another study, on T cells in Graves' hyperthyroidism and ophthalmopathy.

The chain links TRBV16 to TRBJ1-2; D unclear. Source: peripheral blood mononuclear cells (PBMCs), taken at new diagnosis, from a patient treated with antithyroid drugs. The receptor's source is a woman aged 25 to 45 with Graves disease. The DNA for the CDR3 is TGTGCCAGCAGCCAATCCAGAGGGTACGATGGCTACACCTTC. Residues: CASSQSRGYDGYTF.